The 8 T cell receptor beta chains below come from one sample, sequenced in a study of graft-versus-host responses after intestinal transplantation. Profiled with immunoSEQ multiplex PCR; TCRdb holds only in-frame clones, not every one. This table holds 100,000 or so clones, 90% to 95% found once. These receptors lack a known antigen. This specimen was unstimulated CD4+ T cells sorted from spleen or lymph node cells, taken before intestinal transplant. These receptors originate from a human donor who received an intestinal transplant.

The chain has TRBV18 and TRBJ2-1; 7 bases agree with TRBD1. The germline gives CDR1 KGHSH, CDR2 LQKENI. This CDR3 has 15 residues. The J segment lost 4 bases and the V segment lost 1 base, leaving 4 bases of the junction unmatched. In DNA form, the CDR3 reads TGTGCCAGCTCACCACAGGGACAGAGATACAATGAGCAGTTCTTC. Translated: CASSPQGQRYNEQFF.

The chain recombines TRBV28 with TRBJ2-7; 13 bases are a match to TRBD2. The germline gives CDR1 MDHEN, CDR2 SYDVKM. V gave up 7 bases and J gave up 3 bases; unmatched junction bases: 9. This CDR3 region has 16 residues. CDR3 residues: CASIRTSGSQGYEQYF. DNA of the CDR3: TGTGCCAGCATTCGGACTAGCGGGAGCCAAGGCTACGAGCAGTACTTC.

This clone was recorded once. CDR3 bases: TGTGCCAGCAGCTTGACAGAGGCGACCTACGAGCAGTACTTC. Translated: CASSLTEATYEQYF. V and J are TRBV7-8 and TRBJ2-7; a weak D match, TRBD1 (5 bases). This CDR3 is built from 14 residues. Germline CDR1 SGHVS, CDR2 FQNEAQ. The germline V and J ends were trimmed by 3 bases and 2 bases, with 11 bases remaining between them.

This clone was observed once. The rearrangement joins TRBV27 to TRBJ2-7; D may be TRBD2 (6 bases). The CDR3 contains 15 residues. Trimming pared 8 bases from V and 5 bases from J, leaving 22 bases between. Germline CDR1 is MNHEY and CDR2 is SMNVEV (reference sequence). DNA of the CDR3: TGTGCCAGCGCCTCGCGCGGGACGAATCTCCACGAGCAGTACTTC. The encoded protein is CASASRGTNLHEQYF.

The genes are TRBV7-2 and TRBJ2-1, with 9 bases fitting TRBD2. V lost 3 bases and J lost 0; bases outside the gene matches: 0. The CDR3 has 15 amino acids. Germline V lookup: CDR1 SGHTA, CDR2 FQGNSA. The CDR3 coding sequence is TGTGCCAGCAGCTTTAGCGGGAGCTCCTACAATGAGCAGTTCTTC. As protein: CASSFSGSSYNEQFF.

The chain is built from TRBV15 and TRBJ1-2; TRBD1 might be the D (5 bases). Germline CDR1 LNHNV, CDR2 YYDKDF (reference sequence). The CDR3 is 15 residues long. The germline V and J ends were trimmed by 0 bases and 4 bases, with 12 bases remaining between them. CDR3 DNA: TGTGCCACCAGCAGAGAAGGCCCGGGGGTCTATGGCTACACCTTC. This codes for CATSREGPGVYGYTF.

The chain carries TRBV5-6 and TRBJ1-2; D may be TRBD1 (6 bases). Trimming removed 1 base from V and 2 bases from J, with 15 bases in between. The CDR3 length is 16 residues. The germline gives CDR1 SGHDT, CDR2 YYEEEE. The CDR3 nucleotides are TGTGCCAGCAGCTTGCGGCAGGGGAGGGGAAACTATGGCTACACCTTC. This translates into CASSLRQGRGNYGYTF.

V is TRBV11-2 and J is TRBJ2-7, with TRBD2 identical over 7 bases. CDR3 length equals 15 residues. V was pared by 2 bases and J by 5 bases, with 9 bases of the junction left unmatched. Germline CDR1 and CDR2: SGHAT and FQNNGV. The CDR3 DNA reads as TGTGCCAGCAGCTTACCTGGAGGGAGGGCCAACGAGCAGTACTTC. This gives the protein CASSLPGGRANEQYF.